These 26 T cell receptor beta chains were sequenced from one sample in a study of post-analysis software for immune sequencing data. The TCR beta cDNA libraries contained unique molecular identifiers. TCRdb re-called the PCR reads with MiXCR, one entry per CDR3 protein. The repertoire holds roughly 620,000 distinct CDR3 sequences, with about 40% as singletons. Study observations and caveats: Five or six TRBV segments, TRBV5-6, TRBV5-1 and TRBV20-1 among them, were found more frequent in patients than controls.

What these receptors recognize is not known. The sequencing input was blood. The receptors stem from a girl aged 10 to 17 with multiple sclerosis.

The chain joins TRBV4-2 to TRBJ1-5; 7 positions agree with TRBD1. The CDR3 sequence is 17 residues long. V gave up 0 bases and J gave up 2 bases; unmatched junction bases: 7. The germline V gene encodes CDR1 LGHNA and CDR2 YNFKEQ. The chain's CDR3 is CASSQDTAGGGNQPQHF. The CDR3 DNA reads as TGTGCCAGCAGCCAAGATACGGCAGGGGGAGGCAATCAGCCCCAGCATTTT.

The J gene is TRBJ2-5, the V gene TRBV7-2; possible D gene TRBD2, 6 bases. Between the trimmed V and J ends, which lost 3 bases and 2 bases, there was a span of 7 bases. Germline V gene lookup returns CDR1 SGHTA and CDR2 FQGNSA. The CDR3 runs 13 residues. CDR3 bases: TGTGCCAGCAGCTTCGCGGGGCAAGAGACCCAGTACTTC. Translating gives CASSFAGQETQYF.

This clonotype has a handful of counts. The V call is TRBV29-1, the J call TRBJ2-3; D not resolved. With 7 bases removed from V and 6 bases from J, the gap between germline ends came to 11 bases. The germline CDR1 and CDR2 sequences are SQVTM and ANQGSEA. The CDR3 length is 11 residues. CDR3 nucleotides: TGCAGCGCCGTCCCCGGGGATACGCAGTATTTT. Protein product: CSAVPGDTQYF.

The V and J genes are TRBV6-1 and TRBJ2-5; D might be TRBD1 or TRBD2, each matching 5 bases. This CDR3 has 13 residues. The V gene lost 4 bases and the J gene lost 11 bases, with 17 bases spanning the gap. Germline loops: CDR1 MNHNS, CDR2 SASEGT. The CDR3 bases are TGTGCCAGCAGTGTACTACACCGGGACCCTCAGTACTTC. Translating gives CASSVLHRDPQYF.

Turning to this clonotype: At one end the junction does not follow the germline gene, possibly because of a read error. This chain links TRBV29-1 with TRBJ2-1; 8 bases are shared with TRBD1. Germline CDR1 and CDR2: SQVTM and ANQGSEA. The CDR3 contains 14 residues. The CDR3 loop is CNVEGQGPYNEQFF. The CDR3 DNA follows: TGCAACGTTGAAGGACAGGGCCCCTACAATGAGCAGTTCTTC.

CDR3 in amino acids: CASSLDGDGGYNEQFF. CDR3 sequence (DNA): TGCGCCAGCAGCTTGGACGGAGACGGGGGCTACAATGAGCAGTTCTTC. The chain combines TRBV5-1 with TRBJ2-1; D is possibly TRBD2 (6 bases). There are 16 residues in the CDR3. Trimming left V 0 bases short and J 3 bases short, with 13 bases between. Germline V lookup: CDR1 SGHRS, CDR2 YFSETQ. Based on the CDR3 plus reference TRBV5-1 and TRBJ2-1, the full variable domain is KAGVTQTPRYLIKTRGQQVTLSCSPISGHRSVSWYQQTPGQGLQFLFEYFSETQRNKGNFPGRFSGRQFSNSRSEMNVSTLELGDSALYLCASSLDGDGGYNEQFFGPGTRLTVL.

CDR3 sequence reads: CASSSSSGSYNEQFF. The CDR3 DNA follows: TGTGCCAGCAGTTCTTCTAGCGGCTCCTACAATGAGCAGTTCTTC. V is TRBV12-3 or TRBV12-4 and J is TRBJ2-1; 7 bases agree with TRBD2. The CDR3 has 15 residues. V dropped 4 bases and J dropped 0; count of bases not matched to a gene: 3.

V gene TRBV29-1 combines with J gene TRBJ1-2; D perhaps matches TRBD1 (5 bases). CDR1 SQVTM and CDR2 ANQGSEA come from the germline V gene. Trimming shortened V by 2 bases and J by 4 bases, and 11 bases separated the two germline ends. There are 13 residues in the CDR3. CDR3 DNA sequence: TGCAGCGTTGAATCGGGGCCGGCCTATGGCTACACCTTC. As protein: CSVESGPAYGYTF.

The chain links TRBV28 to TRBJ2-7, with D perhaps TRBD2 (5 bases). Trimming shortened V by 3 bases and J by 5 bases, and 8 bases separated the two germline ends. The length of the CDR3 is 12 residues. Germline V lookup: CDR1 MDHEN, CDR2 SYDVKM. Written as DNA, the CDR3 is TGTGCCAGCAGTTTGATGGAGGACGAGCAGTACTTC. This translates into CASSLMEDEQYF.

This clonotype was recorded once. The gene calls are TRBV7-2 and TRBJ2-1; 8 nucleotides line up with TRBD2. Germline assignment: CDR1 SGHTA and CDR2 FQGNSA. Unmatched junction bases numbered 3, after V lost 2 bases and J lost 0 bases. The CDR3 is made up of 16 amino acids. This CDR3 is CASSLTSGPSYNEQFF. CDR3 sequence (DNA): TGTGCCAGCAGCTTAACTAGCGGCCCCTCCTACAATGAGCAGTTCTTC.

This chain uses TRBV5-1 with TRBJ1-1; 11 positions match TRBD1. The ends lost 3 bases at V and 6 bases at J; junction bases unmatched: 16. In germline, CDR1 is SGHRS, CDR2 YFSETQ. This CDR3 has 18 residues. CDR3 sequence reads: CASSSFEDRGQTHPEAFF. In nucleotides, the CDR3 is TGCGCCAGCAGCTCCTTTGAGGACAGGGGGCAGACACACCCTGAAGCTTTCTTT.

This clonotype was seen a single time. The chain uses TRBV27 and TRBJ2-1, with TRBD1 matching 11 bases. V lost 9 bases, J lost 7 bases, and 8 bases stayed unmatched. This CDR3 is built from 14 residues. Looked up from germline, CDR1 is MNHEY and CDR2 is SMNVEV (reference sequence). CDR3 sequence: CASLRDRGYNEQFF. In DNA, the CDR3 is TGTGCCAGTTTGAGGGACAGGGGGTATAATGAGCAGTTCTTC.

J is TRBJ2-7 and V is TRBV15, with D possibly TRBD1 on 5 matching bases. CDR1 and CDR2 from the germline V gene are LNHNV and YYDKDF (reference sequence). CDR3 size: 14 residues. The ends were cut back, 3 bases at V and 3 bases at J, with 12 bases in the middle. The CDR3 spells CATSRGDSSYEQYF. The DNA of the CDR3 is TGTGCCACCAGCAGGGGTGACAGTAGCTACGAGCAGTACTTC.

The chain carries TRBV10-3 and TRBJ2-7; 10 bases map to TRBD1. V lost 4 bases, J lost 5 bases, and 8 bases stayed unmatched. CDR1 and CDR2 (germline): ENHRY, SYGVKD. The CDR3 consists of 15 residues. This chain's CDR3 is CAISATGTGDNEQYF. The CDR3 coding sequence is TGTGCCATCAGTGCTACCGGGACAGGGGACAACGAGCAGTACTTC.

A few counts support this clonotype. The rearrangement joins TRBV7-8 to TRBJ2-7; 8 nucleotides align to TRBD1. The V gene's germline CDR1 is SGHVS and CDR2 FQNEAQ. CDR3 size: 14 residues. Germline trimming cut 6 bases from V and 10 bases from J; bases unmatched to any gene: 14. CDR3 in amino acids: CASRSRTGPTAQYF. CDR3 nucleotide sequence: TGTGCCAGCAGGTCGCGGACAGGGCCCACGGCCCAGTACTTC.

The chain recombines TRBV7-9 with TRBJ2-5; 9 bases are a match to TRBD2. The DNA end is a closer match to TRBJ2-7, so the J assignment may be wrong. This CDR3 comprises 15 residues. Germline V gene sequence: CDR1 SEHNR, CDR2 FQNEAQ (reference sequence). The CDR3, as DNA: TGTGCCAGCAGCTCTTTAGCGGGAGCCCTGAACGAGCAGTACTTC. The encoded protein is CASSSLAGALNEQYF.

The chain uses TRBV4-1 and TRBJ2-5; 7 nucleotides agree with TRBD1. J was trimmed by 2 bases and V by 5 bases; bases with no gene match: 5. Germline V gives CDR1 MGHRA, CDR2 YSYEKL. The length of the CDR3 is 14 residues. CDR3 sequence reads: CASSSSGQQETQYF. The DNA of the CDR3 is TGCGCCAGCAGCTCCTCGGGACAGCAAGAGACCCAGTACTTC.

The V call is TRBV4-1, the J call TRBJ1-5; D gene uncertain. V was clipped by 0 bases and J by 3 bases, with 15 bases between them. The CDR3 loop spans 17 amino acids. CDR1 and CDR2 from the germline V gene are MGHRA and YSYEKL. CDR3 nucleotide sequence: TGCGCCAGCAGCCAAGAAGGAGGGTGGGAGGACAATCAGCCCCAGCATTTT. Protein product: CASSQEGGWEDNQPQHF.

This clonotype was seen a handful of times. This chain connects TRBV12-3 or TRBV12-4 to TRBJ1-6; tentatively, D is TRBD1 (5 bases). Trimming cost V 6 bases and J 7 bases, with 13 bases left between them. The CDR3 length is 14 residues. The DNA for the CDR3 is TGTGCCAGCAGCCTCAGGGTTTTCAATTCACCCCTCCACTTT. It encodes CASSLRVFNSPLHF.

The rearrangement links TRBV5-1 to TRBJ2-2; D not certain. This CDR3 has 15 amino acids. Germline lookup yields CDR1 SGHRS and CDR2 YFSETQ. V was shortened by 3 bases and J by 0 bases, with 9 bases between the two germline ends. CDR3 protein: CASSSSPSNTGELFF. CDR3 bases: TGCGCCAGCAGCTCGTCACCCTCGAACACCGGGGAGCTGTTTTTT.

The chain couples TRBV10-3 to TRBJ2-5, with D tentatively TRBD1 or TRBD2 (5 bases each). Trimming left V 0 bases short and J 1 base short, with 9 bases between. The germline V gene encodes CDR1 ENHRY and CDR2 SYGVKD. The CDR3 runs 15 residues. CDR3 nucleotides: TGTGCCATCAGTGAGTCGAGGGGTATCCAAGAGACCCAGTACTTC. This encodes CAISESRGIQETQYF.

V and J are TRBV6-6 and TRBJ2-7; TRBD1 aligns across 7 bases. The germline V gene encodes CDR1 MNHNY and CDR2 SVGAGI (reference sequence). The CDR3 totals 14 residues. J lost 1 base, V lost 6 bases, and 6 bases had no gene match. The CDR3 DNA sequence: TGTGCCAGCAGGGCGACAGGGACGTCCTACGAGCAGTACTTC. Translating gives CASRATGTSYEQYF.

The chain combines TRBV5-1 with TRBJ2-7; D may be TRBD1 or TRBD2 (7 bases each). This CDR3 region has 16 residues. Germline CDR1 and CDR2: SGHRS and YFSETQ. Trimming removed 4 bases at V and 2 bases at J, with 19 bases between. CDR3 nucleotides: TGCGCCAGCAGCGCTCGCGGCAGGGGGGGGACCTACGAGCAGTACTTC. Translating it yields CASSARGRGGTYEQYF.

The rearrangement joins TRBV12-3 or TRBV12-4 to TRBJ2-1; 7 positions agree with TRBD2. J was trimmed by 0 bases and V by 2 bases; bases with no gene match: 19. The CDR3 consists of 21 residues. In DNA, the CDR3 is TGTGCCAGCAGTTTATTGGTTCTTCAGGGAGGGGCCTGGGGCTCCTACAATGAGCAGTTCTTC. It yields the protein CASSLLVLQGGAWGSYNEQFF.

V usage is TRBV4-1 and J usage is TRBJ2-7, with a tentative D call TRBD1 (5 bases). Trimming removed 0 bases from V and 1 base from J, with 19 bases in between. Germline V CDR1 and CDR2: MGHRA, YSYEKL. The CDR3 consists of 18 residues. The CDR3 sequence is CASSQDEKLWGQSYEQYF. CDR3 nucleotide sequence: TGCGCCAGCAGCCAAGATGAGAAGCTCTGGGGCCAGTCCTACGAGCAGTACTTC.

About this clonotype itself: A read error may be the cause here, since a much bigger clone is one base away. V and J are TRBV12-3 or TRBV12-4 and TRBJ1-5; D unclear. The length of the CDR3 is 13 residues. Trimming pared 3 bases from V and 2 bases from J, leaving 5 bases between. This chain's CDR3 is CASSLYGNQPQHF. DNA for the CDR3: TGTGCCAGCAGTTTGTATGGCAATCAGCCCCAGCATTTT.